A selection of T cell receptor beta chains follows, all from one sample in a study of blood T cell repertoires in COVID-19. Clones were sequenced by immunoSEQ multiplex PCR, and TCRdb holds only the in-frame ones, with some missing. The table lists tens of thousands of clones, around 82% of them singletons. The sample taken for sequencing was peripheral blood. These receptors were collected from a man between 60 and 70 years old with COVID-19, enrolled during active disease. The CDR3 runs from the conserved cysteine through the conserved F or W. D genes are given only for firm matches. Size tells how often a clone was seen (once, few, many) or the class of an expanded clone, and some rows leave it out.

CDR3aa: CASSQARAENGYTF; CDR3nt: TGTGCCAGCAGCCAGGCCAGGGCGGAGAATGGCTACACCTTC; d_gene: NA; v_gene: TRBV5-5; abundance: few; j_gene: TRBJ1-2
CDR3aa: CASSITSGPYNEQFF; CDR3nt: TGCGCCAGCAGCATTACTAGCGGGCCTTACAATGAGCAGTTCTTC; d_gene: TRBD2; v_gene: TRBV5-1; abundance: NA; j_gene: TRBJ2-1
CDR3aa: CASSLTAGGPEELFF; CDR3nt: TGTGCCAGCAGCTTGACAGCGGGGGGGCCGGAGGAGCTGTTTTTT; d_gene: TRBD2; v_gene: TRBV5-4; abundance: NA; j_gene: TRBJ2-2
CDR3aa: CASSARVDTEAFF; CDR3nt: TGTGCCAGCAGCGCCAGGGTTGACACTGAAGCTTTCTTT; d_gene: NA; v_gene: TRBV9; abundance: NA; j_gene: TRBJ1-1
CDR3aa: CASSLSGGGEETQYF; CDR3nt: TGTGCCAGCAGCTTATCCGGGGGGGGCGAAGAGACCCAGTACTTC; d_gene: TRBD2; v_gene: TRBV11-3; abundance: NA; j_gene: TRBJ2-5
CDR3aa: CASSQVSIVDTQYF; CDR3nt: TGTGCCAGCAGCCAAGTGTCGATAGTGGATACGCAGTATTTT; d_gene: NA; v_gene: TRBV14; abundance: NA; j_gene: TRBJ2-3
CDR3aa: CASSLGWGPDNQPQHF; CDR3nt: TGCGCCAGCAGCCTGGGTTGGGGGCCTGACAATCAGCCCCAGCATTTT; d_gene: NA; v_gene: TRBV4-1; abundance: NA; j_gene: TRBJ1-5
CDR3aa: CASSPQRILRLGELFF; CDR3nt: TGCGCCAGCAGCCCCCAGCGGATACTACGGCTTGGGGAGCTGTTTTTT; d_gene: NA; v_gene: TRBV5-1; abundance: NA; j_gene: TRBJ2-2
CDR3aa: CASRLDRGAKRAFF; CDR3nt: TGCGCCAGCAGGCTAGACAGGGGAGCCAAGCGGGCTTTCTTT; d_gene: TRBD1; v_gene: TRBV5-1; abundance: once; j_gene: TRBJ1-1
CDR3aa: CASTKRGTSDTRNTIYF; CDR3nt: TGTGCCAGCACCAAGAGAGGGACTTCCGACACTAGAAACACCATATATTTT; d_gene: NA; v_gene: TRBV2; abundance: NA; j_gene: TRBJ1-3
CDR3aa: CASSGTGGGNQPQHF; CDR3nt: TGTGCCAGTAGTGGGACAGGGGGGGGCAATCAGCCCCAGCATTTT; d_gene: TRBD1; v_gene: TRBV19; abundance: NA; j_gene: TRBJ1-5
CDR3aa: CASSSPPQPQHF; CDR3nt: TGTGCCAGCAGTTCTCCCCCTCAGCCCCAGCATTTT; d_gene: NA; v_gene: TRBV27; abundance: NA; j_gene: TRBJ1-5
CDR3aa: CASSYGTGHYEQYF; CDR3nt: TGTGCCAGCAGCTATGGGACAGGGCACTACGAGCAGTACTTC; d_gene: TRBD1; v_gene: TRBV11-2; abundance: NA; j_gene: TRBJ2-7
CDR3aa: CASSFLAGEYNEQFF; CDR3nt: TGTGCCAGCAGCTTCCTAGCGGGAGAGTACAATGAGCAGTTCTTC; d_gene: TRBD2; v_gene: TRBV7-3; abundance: NA; j_gene: TRBJ2-1